This T cell receptor (beta chain) is drawn from a study of tumor-infiltrating lymphocytes in primary liver carcinoma. About the study: The patients, men and women alike, were aged 30 to 69 years. The yield of productive TCRbeta reads per sample was roughly 3.5 to 7.13 million and was similar across tissue types.

Starting material for RNA and DNA co-extraction consisted of about 20-30 mg of unsorted bulk tissue. The sample holds many counts of this clonotype. Using a constant-region primer together with ProtoScript II reverse transcriptase, TCR beta cDNA was made from approximately 0.55 ug of total RNA. Generation of the TCR beta libraries relied on three nested multiplex PCR rounds using slightly modified ARM-PCR. Each of the first two PCR rounds ran approximately 10 cycles with TRBV1-TRBV30 forward and C-beta reverse primers. TCRdb reprocessed the multiplex PCR reads with MiXCR, giving one entry per CDR3 protein. Of approximately 110,000 distinct CDR3 sequences in the sample, 64% were seen once. The ends were cut back, 0 bases at V and 2 bases at J, with 13 bases in the middle. This CDR3 has 16 residues. CDR1 and CDR2 from the germline V gene are SGHDN and FVKESK.

This TCR came from a woman aged 55-69 years with primary liver carcinoma and hepatitis B virus infection. This rearrangement joins TRBV14 to TRBJ2-5; D remains unclear. Material: liver tumor tissue from sampling region 3. Regarding subset: tumor region T3, left-lateral pole. In DNA, the CDR3 is TGTGCCAGCAGCCAAGATCAAGGAGCGTTACAAGAGACCCAGTACTTC. Translating gives CASSQDQGALQETQYF.